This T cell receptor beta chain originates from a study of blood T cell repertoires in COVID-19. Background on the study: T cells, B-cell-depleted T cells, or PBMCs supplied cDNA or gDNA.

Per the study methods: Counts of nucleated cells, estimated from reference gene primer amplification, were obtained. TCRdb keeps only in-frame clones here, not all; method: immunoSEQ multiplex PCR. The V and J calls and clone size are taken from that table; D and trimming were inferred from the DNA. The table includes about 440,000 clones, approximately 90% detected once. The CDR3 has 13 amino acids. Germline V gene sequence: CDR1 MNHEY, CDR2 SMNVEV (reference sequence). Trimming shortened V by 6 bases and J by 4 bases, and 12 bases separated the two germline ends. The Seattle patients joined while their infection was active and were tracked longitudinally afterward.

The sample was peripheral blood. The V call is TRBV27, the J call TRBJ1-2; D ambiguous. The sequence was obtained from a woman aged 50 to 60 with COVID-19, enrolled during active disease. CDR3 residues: CASSASSGYGYTF. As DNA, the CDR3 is TGTGCCAGCAGCGCGTCCTCAGGCTATGGCTACACCTTC.